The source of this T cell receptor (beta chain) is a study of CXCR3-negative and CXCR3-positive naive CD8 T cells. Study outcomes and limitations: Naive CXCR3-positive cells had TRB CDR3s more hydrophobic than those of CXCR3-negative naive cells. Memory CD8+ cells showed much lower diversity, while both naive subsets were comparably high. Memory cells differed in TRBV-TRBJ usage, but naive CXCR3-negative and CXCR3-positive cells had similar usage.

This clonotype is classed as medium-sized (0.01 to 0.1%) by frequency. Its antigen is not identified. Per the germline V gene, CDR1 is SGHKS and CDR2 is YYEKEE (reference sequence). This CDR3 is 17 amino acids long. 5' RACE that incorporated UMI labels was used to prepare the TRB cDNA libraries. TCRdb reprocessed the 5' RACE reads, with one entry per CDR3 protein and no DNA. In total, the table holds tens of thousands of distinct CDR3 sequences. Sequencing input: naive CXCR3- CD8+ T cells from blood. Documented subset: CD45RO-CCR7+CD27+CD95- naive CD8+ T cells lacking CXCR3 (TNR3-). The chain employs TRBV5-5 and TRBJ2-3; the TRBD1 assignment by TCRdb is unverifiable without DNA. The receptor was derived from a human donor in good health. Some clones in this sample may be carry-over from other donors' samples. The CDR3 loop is CASSHMGDGRSTDTQYF.